The 14 T cell receptor beta chains in this list originate from one sample, sequenced in a study of identical twins. TCRdb independently ran MiXCR on the 5' RACE reads; one entry per CDR3 protein. Here the sample spans over 200,000 distinct CDR3 sequences, 5% to 7% being singletons. Separately, the same data were catalogued under a study of T cells expressing NK-cell markers.

Sequenced input: CD8+ T cells sorted from blood. The receptors here all came from a woman between 18 and 30 years old in good health.

This clonotype turned up a few times. This chain links TRBV6-1 with TRBJ2-3, with TRBD2 as a possible D gene (6 bases). The CDR3 contains 15 residues. The germline V gene encodes CDR1 MNHNS and CDR2 SASEGT. The V end was cut by 6 bases, the J end by 2 bases, with 15 bases between. The CDR3 DNA sequence: TGTGCCAGCAGCGGTACTAGCAGCTACACAGATACGCAGTATTTT. It yields the protein CASSGTSSYTDTQYF.

The CDR3 is CASSVIAGVYNEQFF. The CDR3 DNA is TGTGCCAGCAGTGTCATAGCGGGGGTTTACAATGAGCAGTTCTTC. The rearrangement joins TRBV25-1 to TRBJ2-1; 9 positions agree with TRBD2. With V trimmed by 4 bases and J by 4 bases, 5 bases remained unmatched. The CDR3 sequence is 15 residues long. Germline CDR1 is MGHDK and CDR2 is SYGVNS.

The CDR3: CASSLGRSGSSYEQYF. DNA for the CDR3: TGTGCCAGCAGCTTAGGTAGAAGCGGGAGCTCCTACGAGCAGTACTTC. This chain connects TRBV11-2 to TRBJ2-7; 8 bases map to TRBD2. The CDR3 totals 16 residues. The germline gives CDR1 SGHAT, CDR2 FQNNGV. J gave up 0 bases and V 1 base, and 5 bases lay outside the gene matches.

There are many counts of this clonotype. The chain employs TRBV3-1 and TRBJ2-1; possible D gene TRBD2, 6 bases. The CDR3 spans 12 residues. The germline CDR1 and CDR2 sequences are LGHDT and YNNKEL (reference sequence). V lost 1 base and J lost 9, with 7 bases in between. CDR3 residues: CASSQGRAEQFF. CDR3 DNA sequence: TGTGCCAGCAGCCAAGGGAGGGCTGAGCAGTTCTTC.

In this sample, this clonotype turned up many times. The chain has TRBV6-1 and TRBJ1-5, with D possibly being TRBD1 (6 bases). Germline values: CDR1 MNHNS, CDR2 SASEGT. Between the trimmed V and J ends, which lost 2 bases and 5 bases, there was a span of 7 bases. The CDR3 extends over 13 amino acids. CDR3 loop: CASSEQGHQPQHF. In nucleotides, the CDR3 is TGTGCCAGCAGTGAACAGGGGCATCAGCCCCAGCATTTT.

CDR3 in DNA: TGTGCCAGCAGCCGGACACCGGGACTAGCGAGGGAAAGGGCCTACGAGCAGTACTTC. It encodes CASSRTPGLARERAYEQYF. J is TRBJ2-7 and V is TRBV3-1; 10 bases are a match to TRBD2. J gave up 2 bases and V 4 bases, and 17 bases lay outside the gene matches. Germline V CDR1 and CDR2: LGHDT, YNNKEL (reference sequence). The CDR3 runs to 19 residues.

This clonotype was observed a handful of times. The chain uses TRBV2 and TRBJ2-7; D may be TRBD1 or TRBD2 (6 bases each). Between the trimmed V and J ends, which lost 6 bases and 1 base, there was a span of 13 bases. This CDR3 comprises 14 residues. Germline lookup yields CDR1 SNHLY and CDR2 FYNNEI. CDR3 bases: TGTGCCAGCAGAGGGGGGAGTGGGTCCTACGAGCAGTACTTC. Amino acids: CASRGGSGSYEQYF.

This clonotype was seen many times. The chain links TRBV7-9 to TRBJ2-4, with TRBD1 identical over 10 bases. Germline CDR1 reads SEHNR; CDR2 reads FQNEAQ (reference sequence). Trimming removed 5 bases from V and 8 bases from J; junction bases left unmatched: 9. The CDR3 spans 15 residues. CDR3 nucleotide sequence: TGTGCCAGCAGCCACCGGGACAGGGGAGTACACATTCAGTACTTC. Translating it yields CASSHRDRGVHIQYF.

The chain combines TRBV20-1 with TRBJ2-1; 8 bases match TRBD2. The CDR3 contains 13 residues. The V gene end was trimmed by 4 bases and the J gene end by 6 bases; junction bases not matched to a gene: 5. The germline V gene encodes CDR1 DFQATT and CDR2 SNEGSKA (reference sequence). The CDR3 here is CSATGLDSNEQFF. The CDR3 DNA reads as TGCAGTGCTACGGGACTAGACTCCAATGAGCAGTTCTTC.

The CDR3 reads CASTERTPPYEQYF. In DNA, the CDR3 is TGTGCCAGCACCGAACGGACTCCGCCTTACGAGCAGTACTTC. The chain uses TRBV6-1 and TRBJ2-7; a weak D match, TRBD2 (5 bases). Trimming pared 7 bases from V and 4 bases from J, leaving 17 bases between. The CDR3 has 14 residues. Per germline, CDR1 MNHNS and CDR2 SASEGT.

This clonotype showed up many times. V gene TRBV12-3 or TRBV12-4 combines with J gene TRBJ2-7; D unclear. V lost 5 bases to trimming and J lost 6 bases, with 8 bases between them. The CDR3 totals 11 residues. The CDR3 DNA sequence: TGTGCCAGCAGTAAATCTGTCGAGCAGTACTTC. Its translation: CASSKSVEQYF.

The chain carries TRBV27 and TRBJ1-2, with D possibly matching TRBD1 (6 bases). Germline-derived CDR1 and CDR2 are MNHEY and SMNVEV (reference sequence). Trimming left V 4 bases short and J 5 bases short, with 17 bases between. CDR3 length equals 15 residues. This chain's CDR3 is CASSSLQGLGYGYTF. The CDR3, as DNA: TGTGCCAGCAGTTCCTTACAGGGACTGGGATATGGCTACACCTTC.

The V and J genes are TRBV10-1 and TRBJ2-1, with D possibly matching TRBD1 (5 bases). Germline V gene sequence: CDR1 WNHNN, CDR2 SYGVQD (reference sequence). Trimming left V 3 bases short and J 4 bases short, with 10 bases between. This CDR3 contains 14 residues. DNA of the CDR3: TGCGCCAGCAGTGAAATTCAGGGTTACAATGAGCAGTTCTTC. Translation gives CASSEIQGYNEQFF.

This clonotype was counted only a few times. The rearrangement joins TRBV7-9 to TRBJ2-3; 13 bases are shared with TRBD2. Trimming at V came to 5 bases and at J to 4 bases, leaving 6 bases not matched to a gene. The germline gives CDR1 SEHNR, CDR2 FQNEAQ (reference sequence). There are 16 residues in the CDR3. The CDR3 loop reads CASSGGLAGTADTQYF. Here the CDR3 DNA reads TGTGCCAGCAGCGGGGGACTAGCGGGGACTGCAGATACGCAGTATTTT.